A single sample is the source of the 15 T cell receptor beta chains below, sequenced in a study of blood T cell repertoires in COVID-19. Profiling relied on immunoSEQ multiplex PCR, and the TCRdb table lists in-frame clones only, not all of them. Counted here are around 290,000 clones, 86% occurring once; the ten biggest clones make up about 12%. The sample consisted of peripheral blood. These receptors all come from a woman between 65 and 79 years old with COVID-19, enrolled during active disease.

Comments on this clone: Within the sample, other DNA sequences also encode this same CDR3. The chain combines TRBV7-2 with TRBJ2-7; tentative D call: TRBD1 (5 bases). Germline V CDR1 and CDR2: SGHTA, FQGNSA. Deletions cut 5 bases from V and 0 bases from J, with 14 bases between. The CDR3 sequence is 15 residues long. This CDR3 reads CASSPDGQSSYEQYF. The CDR3 region has the DNA TGTGCCAGCAGCCCGGACGGACAAAGCTCCTACGAGCAGTACTTC.

The chain combines TRBV5-3 with TRBJ1-2; 12 bases map to TRBD1. TRBV5-3 is classed as an ORF, of uncertain function. This CDR3 is built from 18 residues. J was trimmed by 7 bases and V by 0 bases; bases with no gene match: 13. The CDR3 here is CARSLALRGGQGASGYTF. In DNA form, the CDR3 reads TGTGCCAGAAGCTTGGCCCTCCGTGGGGGACAGGGGGCCAGTGGCTACACCTTC.

The chain combines TRBV18 with TRBJ1-3; 7 bases are shared with TRBD1. The CDR3 is made up of 16 amino acids. The junction had 8 bases not matched to a gene; V was cut back by 6 bases and J by 0 bases. CDR1 and CDR2 from the germline V gene are KGHSH and LQKENI. CDR3 sequence reads: CASSPGQRSSGNTIYF. As DNA, the CDR3 is TGTGCCAGCTCGCCGGGACAGAGATCCTCTGGAAACACCATATATTTT.

This clone was seen a handful of times. The genes are TRBV6-5 and TRBJ1-2; D perhaps matches TRBD1 (6 bases). V was trimmed by 6 bases and J by 4 bases, leaving 9 bases between them. The CDR3 has 12 residues. The germline V gene encodes CDR1 MNHEY and CDR2 SVGAGI. CDR3 nucleotides: TGTGCCAGCAGAACAGGGACCTATGGCTACACCTTC. Amino acid sequence: CASRTGTYGYTF.

The chain links TRBV18 to TRBJ1-2, with D maybe TRBD1 (5 bases). Trimming pared 2 bases from V and 2 bases from J, leaving 9 bases between. Germline-derived CDR1 and CDR2 are KGHSH and LQKENI. The CDR3 is 14 amino acids. The CDR3 is CASSPWGQNYGYTF. The CDR3, as DNA: TGTGCCAGCTCACCATGGGGCCAGAACTATGGCTACACCTTC.

V gene TRBV3-1 (or the pseudogene TRBV3-2) combines with J gene TRBJ2-5; a possible D gene is TRBD2 (5 bases). The germline V gene has CDR1 LGHDT and CDR2 YNNKEL (reference sequence). The CDR3 sequence is 14 residues long. Trimming removed 2 bases at V and 0 bases at J, with 7 bases between. CDR3 amino acids: CASSQPGNQETQYF. In DNA, the CDR3 is TGTGCCAGCAGCCAACCGGGGAACCAAGAGACCCAGTACTTC.

The CDR3 spells CSVGKRTGKDTEAFF. The CDR3 DNA sequence: TGCAGCGTTGGGAAGAGGACAGGGAAGGACACTGAAGCTTTCTTT. V usage is TRBV29-1 and J usage is TRBJ1-1; 8 bases match TRBD1. CDR1 and CDR2 (germline): SQVTM, ANQGSEA. The CDR3 covers 15 residues. V trimming: 4 bases; J trimming: 3 bases; junction bases outside the gene matches: 10.

V and J are TRBV5-5 and TRBJ1-1; D might be TRBD1 (5 bases). This CDR3 has 13 residues. Germline CDR1 SGHKS, CDR2 YYEKEE (reference sequence). Trimming took off 9 bases at V and 3 bases at J, with 15 bases between the two ends. The CDR3, as DNA: TGTGCCACCTCAGGGCCCTGGCACACTGAAGCTTTCTTT. This codes for CATSGPWHTEAFF.

V is TRBV5-4 and J is TRBJ1-2; D possibly corresponds to TRBD1 (5 bases). Trimming took off 2 bases at V and 8 bases at J, with 19 bases between the two ends. Germline-derived CDR1 and CDR2 are SGHNT and YYREEE (reference sequence). The CDR3 sequence is 15 residues long. CDR3 amino acids: CASSFPGISLIGYTF. For the CDR3, the DNA is TGTGCCAGCAGCTTTCCAGGGATAAGTCTCATCGGCTACACCTTC.

V usage is TRBV18 and J usage is TRBJ2-5; the D gene is possibly TRBD2 (8 bases). Germline V CDR1 and CDR2: KGHSH, LQKENI. The CDR3 sequence is 16 residues long. Trimming removed 3 bases at V and 5 bases at J, with 19 bases between. The CDR3 protein is CASSPLGRGPLETQYF. The CDR3 DNA reads as TGTGCCAGCTCACCCCTCGGGAGGGGGCCGTTGGAGACCCAGTACTTC.

The rearrangement links TRBV5-1 to TRBJ2-7, with TRBD1 matching over 8 bases. J was trimmed by 5 bases and V by 6 bases; bases with no gene match: 7. The CDR3 is made up of 13 amino acids. Germline CDR1 is SGHRS and CDR2 is YFSETQ. The CDR3 DNA sequence: TGCGCCAGCACCCGACAGGGGTCTGACGAGCAGTACTTC. It encodes CASTRQGSDEQYF.

The J gene is TRBJ1-5, the V gene TRBV6-1, with a weak D call TRBD1 (5 bases). The germline V gene has CDR1 MNHNS and CDR2 SASEGT. The CDR3 spans 15 residues. Trimming left V 3 bases short and J 7 bases short, with 16 bases between. CDR3 sequence reads: CASSDGRGVGQPQHF. The CDR3 DNA follows: TGTGCCAGCAGTGACGGGAGAGGGGTTGGGCAGCCCCAGCATTTT.

The chain employs TRBV5-1 and TRBJ1-1; D perhaps matches TRBD1 (6 bases). Per the germline V gene, CDR1 is SGHRS and CDR2 is YFSETQ. V dropped 4 bases and J dropped 3 bases, with 13 bases sitting between them. The length of the CDR3 is 14 residues. The chain's CDR3 is CASSHREGDTEAFF. The CDR3, as DNA: TGCGCCAGCAGCCACAGGGAGGGTGACACTGAAGCTTTCTTT.

This clone was seen only a few times. CDR3 coding DNA: TGTGCCAGCCAGGGAGGAGGAAACACCATATATTTT. This codes for CASQGGGNTIYF. The chain couples TRBV6-5 to TRBJ1-3; the D gene is possibly TRBD1 (5 bases). CDR1 and CDR2 from the germline V gene are MNHEY and SVGAGI. Trimming cost V 8 bases and J 4 bases, with 9 bases left between them. The CDR3 is 12 residues long.

The rearrangement uses TRBV30 and TRBJ1-2; maybe TRBD1 (5 bases). The CDR3 runs 13 residues. Germline assignment: CDR1 GTSNPN and CDR2 SVGIG (reference sequence). The V gene lost 3 bases and the J gene lost 4 bases, with 12 bases spanning the gap. In nucleotides, the CDR3 is TGTGCCTGGAGGGCAGGGTCAAGCTATGGCTACACCTTC. This translates into CAWRAGSSYGYTF.